Here is one T cell receptor beta chain with its context. As yet, its antigen is unknown. The data were taken from a study of human thymus T cells. Thymic material originated from resections removed in the course of corrective heart surgery. Serving as donors were healthy Finnish infants, each of whom was having open corrective surgery for congenital heart defects. Libraries were prepared by immunoSEQ multiplex PCR; TCRdb keeps only in-frame clonotypes and omits some of them. Of 55,000 to 85,000 clones listed, approximately 95% are singletons. General study findings and limits: Use of V and J genes seemed skewed within the thymic and blood repertoires.

The CDR3 has 17 amino acids. Unmatched junction bases numbered 10, after V lost 3 bases and J lost 5 bases. CDR1 is LNHNV and CDR2 is YYDKDF in the germline V gene (reference sequence). Sequencing used thymus tissue. The chain joins TRBV15 to TRBJ2-1; the match to TRBD2 covers 10 bases. This TCR came from a girl under three years old with a congenital heart defect but otherwise immunologically healthy. The CDR3: CATSSPKGLARDNEQFF. The CDR3, as DNA: TGTGCCACCAGCAGTCCAAAGGGACTAGCGAGAGACAATGAGCAGTTCTTC.